This TCR beta chain was captured by sequencing in a study of identical twins. Study results and caveats: Within monozygotic twins, out-of-frame TCR alpha sharing was underestimated by the models.

TCRdb called the 5' RACE reads again in MiXCR, with one record for every CDR3 protein. The sample lists around 100,000 distinct CDR3 sequences, 5.9% occurring once. This clonotype has ten or more counts. What it binds is not known. The CDR3 is 14 residues long. V was shortened by 1 base and J by 5 bases, with 8 bases between the two germline ends. Germline CDR1 MGHRA, CDR2 YSYEKL. This TCR was recovered from a woman between 45 and 65 years old in good health. Sequencing input: memory T cells sorted from blood. The chain links TRBV4-1 to TRBJ2-2; no reliable D call. CDR3 nucleotide sequence: TGCGCCAGCAGCCAAGTAGGCGGAACCGGGGAGCTGTTTTTT. This gives the protein CASSQVGGTGELFF.